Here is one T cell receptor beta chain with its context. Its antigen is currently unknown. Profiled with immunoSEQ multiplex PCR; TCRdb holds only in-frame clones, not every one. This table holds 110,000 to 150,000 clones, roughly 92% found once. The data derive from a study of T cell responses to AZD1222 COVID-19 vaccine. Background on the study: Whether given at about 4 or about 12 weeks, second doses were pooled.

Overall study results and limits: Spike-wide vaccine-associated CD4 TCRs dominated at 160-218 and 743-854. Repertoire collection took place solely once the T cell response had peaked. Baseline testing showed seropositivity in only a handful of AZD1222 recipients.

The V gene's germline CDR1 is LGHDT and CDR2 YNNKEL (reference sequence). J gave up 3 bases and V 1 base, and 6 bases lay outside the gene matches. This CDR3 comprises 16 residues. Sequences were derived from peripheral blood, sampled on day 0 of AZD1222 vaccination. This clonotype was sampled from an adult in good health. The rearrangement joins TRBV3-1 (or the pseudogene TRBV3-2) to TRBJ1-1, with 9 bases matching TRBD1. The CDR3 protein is CASSQAGTGSDTEAFF. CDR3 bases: TGTGCCAGCAGCCAAGCTGGGACAGGGAGTGACACTGAAGCTTTCTTT.